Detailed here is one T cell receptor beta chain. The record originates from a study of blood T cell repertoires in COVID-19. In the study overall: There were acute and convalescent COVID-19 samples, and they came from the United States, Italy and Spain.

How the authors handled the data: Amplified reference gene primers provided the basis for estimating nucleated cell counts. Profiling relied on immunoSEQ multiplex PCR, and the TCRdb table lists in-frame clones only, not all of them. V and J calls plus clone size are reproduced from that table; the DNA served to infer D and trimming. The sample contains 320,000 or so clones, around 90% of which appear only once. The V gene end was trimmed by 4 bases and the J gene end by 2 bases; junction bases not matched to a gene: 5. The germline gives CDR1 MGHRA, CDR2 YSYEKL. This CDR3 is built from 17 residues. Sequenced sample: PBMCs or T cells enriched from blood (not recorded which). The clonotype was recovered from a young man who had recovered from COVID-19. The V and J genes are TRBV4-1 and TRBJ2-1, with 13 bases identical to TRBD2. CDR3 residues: CASSPRLAGGPYNEQFF. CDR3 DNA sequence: TGCGCCAGCAGCCCCAGACTAGCGGGGGGCCCCTACAATGAGCAGTTCTTC.